One sample yielded the 23 T cell receptor beta chains listed below, sequenced in a study of T cells in localized non-small cell lung cancer. Only in-frame clones appear in the TCRdb table, and some are missing; sequencing was by immunoSEQ multiplex PCR. Altogether almost 5,500 clones are present, roughly 85% being singletons, with the ten largest covering roughly 8.6%. The specimen was PBMCs, collected before any cancer treatment. The receptors shown here come from a woman aged 35 to 69 with stage II lung adenocarcinoma.

J is TRBJ1-5 and V is TRBV19; D perhaps matches TRBD1 (5 bases). The CDR3 totals 14 residues. V was trimmed by 7 bases and J by 1 base, leaving 11 bases between them. CDR1 LNHDA and CDR2 SQIVND come from the germline V gene (reference sequence). CDR3 bases: TGTGCCAGTATCCCCAGACAGAGCAATCAGCCCCAGCATTTT. Protein product: CASIPRQSNQPQHF.

The gene calls are TRBV6-1 and TRBJ2-1; D gene unclear. V lost 2 bases to trimming and J lost 10 bases, with 12 bases between them. The CDR3 runs to 13 residues. The germline V gene has CDR1 MNHNS and CDR2 SASEGT. The CDR3 protein is CASSELPSGEQFF. The CDR3 DNA reads as TGTGCCAGCAGTGAACTCCCATCCGGAGAGCAGTTCTTC.

This sequence joins TRBV4-1 and TRBJ1-1; D call uncertain. Trimming pared 4 bases from V and 0 bases from J, leaving 15 bases between. The germline V gene has CDR1 MGHRA and CDR2 YSYEKL. This CDR3 spans 16 amino acids. In DNA form, the CDR3 reads TGCGCCAGCAGCCTTTATACCCAAGTAGTGAACACTGAAGCTTTCTTT. It specifies CASSLYTQVVNTEAFF.

The chain couples TRBV28 to TRBJ2-1, with D uncertain. The CDR3 loop spans 15 amino acids. Germline-derived CDR1 and CDR2 are MDHEN and SYDVKM. Trimming cost V 6 bases and J 3 bases, with 15 bases left between them. The CDR3 protein is CASSRRAGSYNEQFF. CDR3 coding DNA: TGTGCCAGCAGCCGAAGGGCCGGCAGCTACAATGAGCAGTTCTTC.

The rearrangement uses TRBV6-6 and TRBJ2-7; TRBD1 or TRBD2 may be the D gene (6 bases each). The germline gives CDR1 MNHNY, CDR2 SVGAGI (reference sequence). Trimming stripped 10 bases from V and 0 bases from J, with 16 bases between. The CDR3 contains 14 residues. In nucleotides, the CDR3 is TGTGCCACTAAAAGGGGGGACCTCTCCTACGAGCAGTACTTC. Residues: CATKRGDLSYEQYF.

The rearrangement joins TRBV5-8 to TRBJ1-5; D possibly corresponds to TRBD1 (6 bases). Germline CDR1 reads SGHTS; CDR2 reads YDEGEE. This CDR3 is built from 17 residues. Trimming took 4 bases from V and 1 from J, leaving 18 bases between them. The CDR3 sequence: CASSPYREMTSNQPQHF. DNA of the CDR3: TGTGCCAGCAGCCCGTACAGGGAGATGACAAGCAATCAGCCCCAGCATTTT.

V usage is TRBV18 and J usage is TRBJ1-4; D gene ambiguous. CDR1 and CDR2 from the germline V gene are KGHSH and LQKENI. V was pared by 6 bases and J by 4 bases, with 18 bases between. The CDR3 runs 16 residues. CDR3 sequence: CASSLPENTGNEKLFF. The CDR3 coding sequence is TGTGCCAGCTCCCTCCCCGAGAACACGGGTAATGAAAAACTGTTTTTT.

The chain has TRBV4-3 and TRBJ1-2; D may be TRBD1 (6 bases). This CDR3 spans 14 amino acids. Deletions cut 2 bases from V and 6 bases from J, with 13 bases between. Germline assignment: CDR1 LGHNA and CDR2 YSLEER. The CDR3 protein is CASSQTGTSDGYTF. The CDR3 region has the DNA TGCGCCAGCAGCCAAACCGGGACATCTGATGGCTACACCTTC.

The V gene is TRBV7-2, the J gene TRBJ2-5, with TRBD2 matching 9 bases. CDR1 is SGHTA and CDR2 is FQGNSA in the germline V gene. The length of the CDR3 is 14 residues. The ends lost 1 base at V and 5 bases at J; junction bases unmatched: 2. The CDR3 is CASSLGTSAETQYF. The CDR3 DNA sequence: TGTGCCAGCAGCTTAGGGACTAGCGCGGAGACCCAGTACTTC.

The rearrangement uses TRBV7-2 and TRBJ1-4, with D possibly being TRBD1 (6 bases). Germline loops: CDR1 SGHTA, CDR2 FQGNSA. Trimming took off 5 bases at V and 8 bases at J, with 9 bases between the two ends. There are 12 residues in the CDR3. This CDR3 reads CASSSDREKLFF. The CDR3 nucleotides read TGTGCCAGCAGCAGCGACAGGGAAAAACTGTTTTTT.

In this sample, this clone turned up a few times. J is TRBJ1-2 and V is TRBV4-1; no firm D call. The CDR3 is 16 amino acids. Between the trimmed V and J ends, which lost 0 bases and 3 bases, there was a span of 14 bases. Germline CDR1 is MGHRA and CDR2 is YSYEKL. CDR3 DNA: TGCGCCAGCAGCCAAGATAATCGTAAATCGTACTATGGCTACACCTTC. Translated: CASSQDNRKSYYGYTF.

This clone was counted a few times. This chain uses TRBV11-2 with TRBJ1-3; D not resolved. The CDR3 covers 16 residues. The V gene's germline CDR1 is SGHAT and CDR2 FQNNGV. V was trimmed by 1 base and J by 0 bases, leaving 10 bases between them. CDR3 residues: CASSLGRQSSGNTIYF. The CDR3, as DNA: TGTGCCAGCAGCTTAGGTCGGCAGAGCTCTGGAAACACCATATATTTT.

The V and J genes are TRBV19 and TRBJ2-1; 11 bases are shared with TRBD2. The ends lost 4 bases at V and 6 bases at J; junction bases unmatched: 8. This CDR3 contains 16 residues. Germline V CDR1 and CDR2: LNHDA, SQIVND (reference sequence). This CDR3 is CASSRGTSGSSNEQFF. The CDR3, as DNA: TGTGCCAGTAGTAGGGGAACTAGCGGGAGTAGCAATGAGCAGTTCTTC. Complete variable domain (other parts from reference TRBV19 and TRBJ2-1): DGGITQSPKYLFRKEGQNVTLSCEQNLNHDAMYWYRQDPGQGLRLIYYSQIVNDFQKGDIAEGYSVSREKKESFPLTVTSAQKNPTAFYLCASSRGTSGSSNEQFFGPGTRLTVL.

The chain carries TRBV7-9 and TRBJ2-7, with a possible D match to TRBD2 (6 bases). The germline V and J ends were trimmed by 5 bases and 2 bases, with 16 bases remaining between them. CDR1 is SEHNR and CDR2 is FQNEAQ in the germline V gene (reference sequence). CDR3 length: 15 amino acids. The CDR3 reads CASSLIRDFAYEQYF. CDR3 coding DNA: TGTGCCAGCAGCCTAATTCGGGACTTCGCCTACGAGCAGTACTTC.

The chain recombines TRBV14 with TRBJ1-3; 7 nucleotides match TRBD1. Losses at the gene ends were 4 bases for V and 9 bases for J; bases not matched to a gene: 12. The CDR3 totals 15 residues. From germline, CDR1 is SGHDN and CDR2 FVKESK. CDR3 sequence reads: CASSLLRDRESTIYF. The CDR3 region has the DNA TGTGCCAGCAGCCTCCTCCGGGACAGAGAGTCCACCATATATTTT. The full variable domain, its missing parts supplied by reference TRBV14 and TRBJ1-3, is EAGVTQFPSHSVIEKGQTVTLRCDPISGHDNLYWYRRVMGKEIKFLLHFVKESKQDESGMPNNRFLAERTGGTYSTLKVQPAELEDSGVYFCASSLLRDRESTIYFGEGSWLTVV.

J is TRBJ2-5 and V is TRBV28, with 11 nucleotides matching TRBD2. V lost 7 bases, J lost 6 bases, and 10 bases stayed unmatched. CDR3 length: 15 amino acids. Germline V CDR1 and CDR2: MDHEN, SYDVKM. This CDR3 is CASTLGLAGQKTQYF. The CDR3 bases are TGTGCCAGCACCCTCGGACTAGCGGGTCAAAAGACCCAGTACTTC.

The V gene is TRBV14, the J gene TRBJ2-6; no firm D call. Germline CDR1 SGHDN, CDR2 FVKESK. The ends were cut back, 1 base at V and 4 bases at J, with 5 bases in the middle. The CDR3 is 14 amino acids. This chain's CDR3 is CASSQVAGANVLTF. The CDR3 DNA follows: TGTGCCAGCAGCCAAGTTGCGGGGGCCAACGTCCTGACTTTC.

This clone was detected only once. The rearrangement uses TRBV7-9 and TRBJ2-7; D assignment may be TRBD1 or TRBD2 (5 bases each). V was shortened by 5 bases and J by 0 bases, with 17 bases between the two germline ends. The CDR3 contains 16 residues. CDR1 and CDR2 from the germline V gene are SEHNR and FQNEAQ (reference sequence). CDR3 sequence (DNA): TGTGCCAGCAGCCCAGGACGAGGGGTCCACTCCTACGAGCAGTACTTC. Translating gives CASSPGRGVHSYEQYF.

V is TRBV4-1 and J is TRBJ2-2, with D perhaps matching TRBD1 (5 bases). Germline V CDR1 and CDR2: MGHRA, YSYEKL. This CDR3 spans 14 amino acids. V shed 5 bases and J shed 2 bases, with 9 bases lying between them. Here the CDR3 reads CASSDRGNTGELFF. In nucleotides, the CDR3 is TGCGCCAGCAGCGATAGGGGAAACACCGGGGAGCTGTTTTTT.

The rearrangement joins TRBV19 to TRBJ1-1; a weak D match, TRBD1 (6 bases). Trimming took 7 bases from V and 10 from J, leaving 19 bases between them. CDR1 and CDR2 from the germline V gene are LNHDA and SQIVND (reference sequence). The CDR3 has 13 residues. CDR3 bases: TGTGCCAGTACCCCGGCGCAGGGGAGAAGAGCTTTCTTT. Its translation is CASTPAQGRRAFF.

As regards this clone: At one of its ends the junction is not consistent with the germline gene, which may arise from a read error. The V and J genes are TRBV7-7 and TRBJ2-1; D gene unclear. The germline gives CDR1 SSHAT, CDR2 FNYEAQ (reference sequence). The CDR3 spans 15 residues. This chain's CDR3 is CASSLDALSYNEQFF. Written as DNA, the CDR3 is TGTGCTAGCAGCTTAGACGCCCTATCCTACAATGAGCAGTTCTTC. The whole variable domain, remainder taken from reference TRBV7-7 and TRBJ2-1, is GAGVSQSPRYKVTKRGQDVTLRCDPISSHATLYWYQQALGQGPEFLTYFNYEAQPDKSGLPSDRFSAERPEGSISTLTIQRTEQRDSAMYRCASSLDALSYNEQFFGPGTRLTVL.

The J gene is TRBJ2-7, the V gene TRBV7-9; TRBD1 might be the D (7 bases). The CDR3 runs to 12 residues. Germline V gives CDR1 SEHNR, CDR2 FQNEAQ (reference sequence). Trimming took 5 bases from V and 6 from J, leaving 11 bases between them. The CDR3 sequence: CASSPQGGEQYF. For the CDR3, the DNA is TGTGCCAGCAGCCCGCAGGGGGGCGAGCAGTACTTC.

The rearrangement joins TRBV5-4 to TRBJ1-1; the match to TRBD1 covers 10 bases. The CDR3 covers 16 residues. The junction had 7 bases not matched to a gene; V was cut back by 0 bases and J by 5 bases. Germline CDR1 SGHNT, CDR2 YYREEE (reference sequence). CDR3 DNA: TGTGCCAGCAGCTTGGTTGACAGGGGGCGCGGGACTGAAGCTTTCTTT. Its translation: CASSLVDRGRGTEAFF.